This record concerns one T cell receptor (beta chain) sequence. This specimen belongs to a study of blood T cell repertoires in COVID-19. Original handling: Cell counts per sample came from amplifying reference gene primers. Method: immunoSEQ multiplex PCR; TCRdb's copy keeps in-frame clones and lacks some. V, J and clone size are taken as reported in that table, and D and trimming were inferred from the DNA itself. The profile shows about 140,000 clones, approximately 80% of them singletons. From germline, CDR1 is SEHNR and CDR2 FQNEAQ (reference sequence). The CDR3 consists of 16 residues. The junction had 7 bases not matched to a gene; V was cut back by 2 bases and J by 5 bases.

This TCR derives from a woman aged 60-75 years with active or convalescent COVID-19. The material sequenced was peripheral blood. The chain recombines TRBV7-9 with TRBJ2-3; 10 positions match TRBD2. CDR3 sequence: CASSLRPSGSEDTQYF. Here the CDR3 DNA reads TGTGCCAGCAGCTTACGTCCTAGCGGGAGCGAAGATACGCAGTATTTT. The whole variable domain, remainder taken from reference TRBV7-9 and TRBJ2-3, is DTGVSQNPRHKITKRGQNVTFRCDPISEHNRLYWYRQTLGQGPEFLTYFQNEAQLEKSRLLSDRFSAERPKGSFSTLEIQRTEQGDSAMYLCASSLRPSGSEDTQYFGPGTRLTVL.